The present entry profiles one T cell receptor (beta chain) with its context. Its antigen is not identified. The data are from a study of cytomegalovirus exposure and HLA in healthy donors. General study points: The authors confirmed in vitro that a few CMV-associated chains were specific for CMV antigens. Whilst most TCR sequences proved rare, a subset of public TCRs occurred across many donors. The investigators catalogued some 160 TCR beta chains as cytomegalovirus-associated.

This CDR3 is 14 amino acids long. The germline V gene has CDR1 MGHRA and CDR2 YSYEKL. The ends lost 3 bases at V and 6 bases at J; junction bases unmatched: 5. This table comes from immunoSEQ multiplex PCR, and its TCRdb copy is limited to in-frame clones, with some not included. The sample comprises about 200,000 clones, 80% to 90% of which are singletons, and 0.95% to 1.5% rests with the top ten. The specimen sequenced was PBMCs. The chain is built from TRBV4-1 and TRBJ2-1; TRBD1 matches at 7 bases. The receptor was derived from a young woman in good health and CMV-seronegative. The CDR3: CASSHSTGFNEQFF. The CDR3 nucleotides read TGCGCCAGCAGCCACTCGACAGGGTTCAATGAGCAGTTCTTC.